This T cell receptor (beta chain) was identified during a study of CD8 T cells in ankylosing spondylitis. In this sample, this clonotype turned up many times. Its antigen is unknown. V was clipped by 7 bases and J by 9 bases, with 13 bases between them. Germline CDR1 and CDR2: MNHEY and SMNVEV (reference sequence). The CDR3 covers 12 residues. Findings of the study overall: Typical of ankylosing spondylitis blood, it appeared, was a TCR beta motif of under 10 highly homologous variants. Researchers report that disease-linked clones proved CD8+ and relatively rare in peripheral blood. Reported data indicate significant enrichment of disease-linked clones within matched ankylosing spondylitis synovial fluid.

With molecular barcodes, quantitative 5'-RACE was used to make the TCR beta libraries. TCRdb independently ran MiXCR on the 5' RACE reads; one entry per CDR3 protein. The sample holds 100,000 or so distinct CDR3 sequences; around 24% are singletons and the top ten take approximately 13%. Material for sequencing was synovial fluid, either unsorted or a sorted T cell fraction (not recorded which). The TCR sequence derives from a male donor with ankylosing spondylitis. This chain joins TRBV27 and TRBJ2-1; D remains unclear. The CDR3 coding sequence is TGTGCCAGCAAACAAGCACGGAGTGAGCAGTTCTTC. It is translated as CASKQARSEQFF.